The 10 T cell receptor beta chains presented below share a single source sample, sequenced in a study of T cell responses to AZD1222 COVID-19 vaccine. Generated by immunoSEQ multiplex PCR, the TCRdb table keeps only in-frame clones and is missing some. The table has approximately 190,000 clones, approximately 90% seen once. Sequences were derived from peripheral blood, sampled on day 0 of AZD1222 vaccination. These receptor sequences come from an adult in good health.

V and J are TRBV5-1 and TRBJ2-5, with 7 bases lining up with TRBD1. The CDR3 is 16 residues long. Germline-derived CDR1 and CDR2 are SGHRS and YFSETQ. V lost 5 bases to trimming and J lost 1 base; unmatched junction nucleotides: 11. CDR3 in DNA: TGCGCCAGCAGTAAGCACAGGGGTCTAGCCCAAGAGACCCAGTACTTC. Its translation is CASSKHRGLAQETQYF.

This clone was seen a single time. J is TRBJ2-3 and V is TRBV27; no definite D call. The V end lost 5 bases, the J end lost 1 base, and 10 bases lay between the germline ends. The CDR3 length is 14 residues. The germline CDR1 and CDR2 sequences are MNHEY and SMNVEV (reference sequence). The CDR3, as DNA: TGTGCCAGCAGTCCAACCCTGGGCACAGATACGCAGTATTTT. Translated, it gives CASSPTLGTDTQYF.

The chain links TRBV7-9 to TRBJ2-7, with 10 positions matching TRBD1. The CDR3 covers 15 residues. V was clipped by 5 bases and J by 1 base; unmatched bases: 5. Germline V gene data show CDR1 as SEHNR and CDR2 as FQNEAQ (reference sequence). CDR3 protein: CASSPRDRGSYEQYF. Here the CDR3 DNA reads TGTGCCAGCAGCCCCCGGGACAGGGGTTCCTACGAGCAGTACTTC. Looking up the rest from reference TRBV7-9 and TRBJ2-7 gives the full variable domain: DTGVSQNPRHKITKRGQNVTFRCDPISEHNRLYWYRQTLGQGPEFLTYFQNEAQLEKSRLLSDRFSAERPKGSFSTLEIQRTEQGDSAMYLCASSPRDRGSYEQYFGPGTRLTVT.

The chain is built from TRBV23-1 and TRBJ2-1; perhaps TRBD2 as D (6 bases). TRBV23-1 is recorded as an ORF, its role being uncertain. Trimming left V 4 bases short and J 5 bases short, with 21 bases between. The CDR3 has 17 residues. CDR3 nucleotide sequence: TGCGCCAGCAGTCCTTTTCTGGAGGGCCAGGATGACAATGAGCAGTTCTTC. It yields the protein CASSPFLEGQDDNEQFF.

This clone occurred once. The V and J genes are TRBV27 and TRBJ2-1; D is undetermined. The CDR3 has 14 amino acids. Germline CDR1 is MNHEY and CDR2 is SMNVEV (reference sequence). V shed 1 base and J shed 7 bases, with 11 bases lying between them. CDR3 bases: TGTGCCAGCAGTTTATTCGCAGGTTCGAATGAGCAGTTCTTC. Amino acids: CASSLFAGSNEQFF.

Comments on this clone: The sample carries other DNA sequences with the same CDR3. The chain uses TRBV10-3 and TRBJ1-2; 9 positions match TRBD1. The germline gives CDR1 ENHRY, CDR2 SYGVKD. Germline trimming cut 4 bases from V and 2 bases from J; bases unmatched to any gene: 2. This CDR3 spans 14 amino acids. This CDR3 is CAISGDRGNYGYTF. The CDR3 coding sequence is TGTGCCATCAGTGGCGACAGGGGGAACTATGGCTACACCTTC.

This sequence joins TRBV7-9 and TRBJ2-7, with 16 bases aligning to TRBD2. The V segment lost 5 bases and the J segment 3 bases; nucleotides outside the gene matches: 10. Germline-derived CDR1 and CDR2 are SEHNR and FQNEAQ (reference sequence). CDR3 length: 18 amino acids. The CDR3: CASSPGLAGGPTHYEQYF. The CDR3 bases are TGTGCCAGCAGCCCGGGACTAGCGGGGGGGCCTACCCACTACGAGCAGTACTTC. The entire variable domain, with the rest obtained from reference TRBV7-9 and TRBJ2-7, is as follows: DTGVSQNPRHKITKRGQNVTFRCDPISEHNRLYWYRQTLGQGPEFLTYFQNEAQLEKSRLLSDRFSAERPKGSFSTLEIQRTEQGDSAMYLCASSPGLAGGPTHYEQYFGPGTRLTVT.

The chain uses TRBV5-1 and TRBJ2-3, with 8 bases fitting TRBD2. CDR3 length: 16 residues. CDR1 SGHRS and CDR2 YFSETQ come from the germline V gene. Trimming cost V 3 bases and J 6 bases; bases outside gene matches: 12. In DNA, the CDR3 is TGCGCCAGCAGCTGGGGCTCTAAGCGGGAGTTGGATACGCAGTATTTT. Translating it yields CASSWGSKRELDTQYF.

V usage is TRBV7-9 and J usage is TRBJ2-6; 9 positions match TRBD2. After removal of 0 bases from V and 0 bases from J, the junction contained 3 bases not matched to a gene. The CDR3 is 18 amino acids. The germline V gene has CDR1 SEHNR and CDR2 FQNEAQ (reference sequence). In DNA, the CDR3 is TGTGCCAGCAGCTTAGCGGCGGGAGGGATCTCTGGGGCCAACGTCCTGACTTTC. Its protein product is CASSLAAGGISGANVLTF. Complete variable domain (other parts from reference TRBV7-9 and TRBJ2-6): DTGVSQNPRHKITKRGQNVTFRCDPISEHNRLYWYRQTLGQGPEFLTYFQNEAQLEKSRLLSDRFSAERPKGSFSTLEIQRTEQGDSAMYLCASSLAAGGISGANVLTFGAGSRLTVL.

The chain has TRBV9 and TRBJ2-2, with D maybe TRBD2 (6 bases). The CDR3 is 16 amino acids. Germline lookup yields CDR1 SGDLS and CDR2 YYNGEE. Trimming took 3 bases from V and 5 from J, leaving 17 bases between them. In nucleotides, the CDR3 is TGTGCCAGCAGCGAGACTGAGACTAGTCTTACCGGGGAGCTGTTTTTT. Residues: CASSETETSLTGELFF.